The clone carrying this TCR beta chain was detected only once. The target antigen is unknown. This sample was taken from a study of T cell responses to AZD1222 COVID-19 vaccine. Broader study findings: Targets within unmutated variant regions were reportedly found for nearly half of spike-specific TCRs. White British donors predominated, females outnumbered males, and clonal diversity was possibly underestimated.

With 5 bases removed from V and 4 bases from J, the gap between germline ends came to 15 bases. The CDR3 covers 15 residues. Looked up from germline, CDR1 is MNHEY and CDR2 is SVGEGT. Clones were read by immunoSEQ multiplex PCR, and TCRdb kept only the in-frame ones, dropping some. The table lists fewer than 200,000 clones, 88% of them singletons. The TCR comes from an adult who received the AZD1222 COVID-19 vaccine. The genes are TRBV6-2 or TRBV6-3 and TRBJ2-1; maybe TRBD2 (6 bases). The sample here was peripheral blood, taken 28 days after the second AZD1222 dose. The CDR3 spells CASSRSRGTYNEQFF. DNA of the CDR3: TGTGCCAGCAGTCGCTCTCGGGGGACGTACAATGAGCAGTTCTTC.